The clone carrying this T cell receptor (beta chain) has at least ten counts. One end of the junction is discordant with germline, which a read error may explain. The library targeted TCRbeta and was prepared with unique molecular identifiers. A single record per CDR3 protein comes from TCRdb applying MiXCR to the PCR reads. The data contain hundreds of thousands of distinct CDR3 sequences, around 8% of them singletons. This specimen belongs to a study of T-cell reconstitution after alpha-beta-depleted transplantation in children. The CDR3 totals 16 residues. Germline lookup yields CDR1 SEHNR and CDR2 FQNEAQ (reference sequence).

Sequenced here: PBMCs, mostly from graft donor cells, sampled 180 days after TCRalphabeta/CD19-depleted stem cell transplant. The origin of this receptor is a male patient younger than 18 who had a stem cell transplant for acute lymphoblastic leukemia, so the T cells may come from the graft donor. The chain uses TRBV7-9 and TRBJ1-1; D is possibly TRBD1 (6 bases). In DNA form, the CDR3 reads TGTGCCAGCAGCTTAGGTTCGGGGGCGACGAACGCTGAAGCTTTCTTT. It yields the protein CASSLGSGATNAEAFF.